This T cell receptor (beta chain) appears in the sequencing data of a study of shared clonotypes between healthy human individuals. General observations from the study: Tissues were not sampled, only blood, and their repertoires likely differ.

Germline CDR1 reads MNHNS; CDR2 reads SASEGT. The CDR3 loop spans 14 amino acids. Trimming took 2 bases from V and 9 from J, leaving 14 bases between them. This clone was detected once. The antigen is unknown. Some clones are missing from TCRdb's copy, which holds only in-frame ones; the method was immunoSEQ multiplex PCR. The sample carries 900,000 to 1,200,000 clones, 70% to 80% recorded once. The material sequenced was memory CD4+ T cells from PBMCs. Subset: CD45RA-negative fraction. The chain couples TRBV6-1 to TRBJ2-1; D is possibly TRBD2 (6 bases). The TCR originated in a man younger than 30 in good health. Some clones in this sample may be carry-over from other donors' samples. CDR3 nucleotide sequence: TGTGCCAGCAGTGAACGGTTCCGGGGGAGTGAGCAGTTCTTC. Amino acid sequence: CASSERFRGSEQFF.